This T cell receptor beta chain was identified in a study of cytomegalovirus exposure and HLA in healthy donors. The study's findings and limits: Reports state that TCR beta sequences accurately predicted most subjects' HLA-A and HLA-B alleles. For TCR beta chains, V- and J-gene trimming was later linked to a missense DCLRE1C variant. An analysis that was carried out later associated 15,000 to 20,000 TCR beta sequences with HLA alleles at 0.05 false discovery rate.

Looked up from germline, CDR1 is SGHTA and CDR2 is FQGNSA. CDR3 length: 18 residues. The V gene end was trimmed by 5 bases and the J gene end by 0 bases; junction bases not matched to a gene: 12. Worth noting for this clone: Its target is not known.

The study ran its PCR with 60 Vbeta and 13 Jbeta primers. Measured with immunoSEQ multiplex PCR; TCRdb has only the in-frame clones, and not every one. This table lists 200,000 or so clones. This clonotype was obtained from a girl aged 2 to 10 in good health and CMV-seropositive. The chain is built from TRBV7-2 and TRBJ2-1; TRBD2 aligns across 8 bases. The source material was PBMCs. CDR3 nucleotide sequence: TGTGCCAGCAGCCCAAGGGGAAACAGCGGGAGCTCCTACAATGAGCAGTTCTTC. It is translated as CASSPRGNSGSSYNEQFF.